This paragraph covers one T cell receptor (beta chain) sequence. This CDR3 is 16 amino acids long. The germline V gene has CDR1 SNHLY and CDR2 FYNNEI. V lost 6 bases to trimming and J lost 2 bases; unmatched junction nucleotides: 10. The data are from a study of tumor-infiltrating lymphocytes in localized non-small cell lung cancer. Overall study context: The cohort mixed smokers and never-smokers, several histologies, and some post-neoadjuvant-chemotherapy samples.

Data came from immunoSEQ multiplex PCR; TCRdb stores just in-frame clones and leaves some out. The sample has some 22,000 clones, roughly three quarters seen once. This sequence was found in a human donor with non-small cell lung cancer. What was sequenced was lung tumor tissue. The chain recombines TRBV2 with TRBJ2-3, with 8 bases that match TRBD1. CDR3 loop: CASRRQGNRDTDTQYF. Written as DNA, the CDR3 is TGTGCCAGCAGGAGACAGGGGAATAGAGACACAGATACGCAGTATTTT.